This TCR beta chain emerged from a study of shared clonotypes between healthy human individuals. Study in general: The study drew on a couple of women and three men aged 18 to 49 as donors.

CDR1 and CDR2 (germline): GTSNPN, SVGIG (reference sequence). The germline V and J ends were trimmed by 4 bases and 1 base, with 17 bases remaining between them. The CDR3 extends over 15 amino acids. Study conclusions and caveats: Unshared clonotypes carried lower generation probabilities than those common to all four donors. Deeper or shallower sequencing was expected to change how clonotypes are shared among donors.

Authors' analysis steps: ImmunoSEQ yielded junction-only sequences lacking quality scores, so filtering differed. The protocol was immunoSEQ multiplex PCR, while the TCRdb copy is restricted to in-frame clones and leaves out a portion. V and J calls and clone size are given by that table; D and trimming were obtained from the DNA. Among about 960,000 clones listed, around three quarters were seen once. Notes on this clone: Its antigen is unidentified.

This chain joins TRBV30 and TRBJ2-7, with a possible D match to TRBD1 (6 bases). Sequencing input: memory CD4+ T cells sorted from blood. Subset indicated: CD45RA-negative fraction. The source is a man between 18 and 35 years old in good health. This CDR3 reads CAWNKGAGASYEQYF. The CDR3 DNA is TGTGCCTGGAATAAAGGGGCAGGGGCTTCCTACGAGCAGTACTTC.